This paragraph covers one T cell receptor beta chain sequence. Its antigen remains unidentified. This sample stems from a study of vaccination effects on CD4 cells after COVID-19. TCRdb's table, derived via immunoSEQ multiplex PCR, lists solely in-frame clones and lacks some. There are approximately 47,000 clones in the sample; about 70% occur only once, and approximately 12% lies in the top ten. Subsequent to 10 days of culture, CD4+ T cells were isolated. The sequences come from CD4+ T cells from PBMCs cultured without peptide, collected before COVID-19 vaccination. This sequence was found in a human donor who had a prior SARS-CoV-2 infection.

The CDR3 bases are TGTGCCAGCAGCTCACCAGGGATCGAGGGCTACACCTTC. Translating it yields CASSSPGIEGYTF. The rearrangement links TRBV5-4 to TRBJ1-2; maybe TRBD1 (5 bases). The CDR3 totals 13 residues. Germline-derived CDR1 and CDR2 are SGHNT and YYREEE (reference sequence). Trimming shortened V by 3 bases and J by 8 bases, and 14 bases separated the two germline ends.